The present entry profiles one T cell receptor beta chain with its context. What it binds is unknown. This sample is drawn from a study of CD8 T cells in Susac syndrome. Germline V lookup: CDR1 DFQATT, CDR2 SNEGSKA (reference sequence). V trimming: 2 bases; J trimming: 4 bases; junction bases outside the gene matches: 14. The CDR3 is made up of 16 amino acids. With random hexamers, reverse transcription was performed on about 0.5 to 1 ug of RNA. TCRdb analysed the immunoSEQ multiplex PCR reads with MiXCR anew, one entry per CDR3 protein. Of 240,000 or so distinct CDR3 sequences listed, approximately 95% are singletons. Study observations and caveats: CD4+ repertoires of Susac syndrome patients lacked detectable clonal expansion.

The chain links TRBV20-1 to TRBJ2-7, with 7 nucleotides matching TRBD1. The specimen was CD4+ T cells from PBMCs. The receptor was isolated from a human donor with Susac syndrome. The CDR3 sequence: CSARPARTGLWYEQYF. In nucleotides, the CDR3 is TGCAGTGCTAGACCGGCGAGGACAGGCTTATGGTACGAGCAGTACTTC.